This is a list of T cell receptor beta chains from one sample in a study of T cell repertoires in cytomegalovirus infection. TCRdb ran MiXCR on the reads and lists one entry per CDR3 protein. This sample has hundreds of thousands of distinct CDR3 sequences, with around 35% found just once. For these TCRs, the target antigens are not known. The source was cultured PBMCs, collected from culture after CMV antigen stimulation. The receptors come from a human donor in good health (CMV status not recorded). Some clones in this sample may be carry-over from other donors' samples. Each CDR3 is given with its conserved first and last residue.

cdr3_aa	v_call	j_call
CASSQGAVLREGLDEQFF	TRBV4-3	TRBJ2-1
CASSQDTRWQFF	TRBV14	TRBJ2-1
CASQWGSGNTIYF	TRBV12-3/TRBV12-4	TRBJ1-3
CASSHLYGRLNEQFF	TRBV7-6	TRBJ2-1
CAWCNEYQETQYF	TRBV30	TRBJ2-5
CASAGAGAETQYF	TRBV2	TRBJ2-5
CASTPRLTDTQYF	TRBV6-1	TRBJ2-3
CASSPTRRGSEEQYF	TRBV28	TRBJ2-7
CASSEWGGDTYEQYF	TRBV6-1	TRBJ2-7
CASSYSESSQYF	TRBV6-2/TRBV6-3	TRBJ2-7
CASSPAGVTDTQYF	TRBV11-2	TRBJ2-3
CSARDRRRGYNEQFF	TRBV20-1	TRBJ2-1
CASSEAQRTGIYEQYF	TRBV2	TRBJ2-7
CASSPPGAGIEQYF	TRBV3-1	TRBJ2-7
CASSPGGVTDTQYF	TRBV7-9	TRBJ2-3
CASSPTGSGTEAFF	TRBV6-1	TRBJ1-1
CASSPHRDGNTEAFF	TRBV7-8	TRBJ1-1
CASSSESGRPRETQYF	TRBV7-9	TRBJ2-5
CASSFQARSGNTIYF	TRBV7-2	TRBJ1-3
CASSLALAPQETQYF	TRBV7-6	TRBJ2-5
CASSGQMNTGELFF	TRBV2	TRBJ2-2
CASSVSSPLHF	TRBV28	TRBJ1-6
CASTATVRPYEQYF	TRBV6-2/TRBV6-3	TRBJ2-7
CASSRTDAIYF	TRBV19	TRBJ1-3
CASSLAEIQETQYF	TRBV7-9	TRBJ2-5
CASTLGIGYTF	TRBV6-2/TRBV6-3	TRBJ1-2
CASRRDSGRDEQFF	TRBV7-2	TRBJ2-1
CASSYGADEQFF	TRBV7-6	TRBJ2-1
CASRPPGAPYNEQFF	TRBV27	TRBJ2-1
CASSLGLESSGNTIYF	TRBV7-8	TRBJ1-3
CASSQDATDRGYEQYF	TRBV4-1	TRBJ2-7
CASSVLLIRNTEAFF	TRBV2	TRBJ1-1
CASSFLHEQYF	TRBV12-3/TRBV12-4	TRBJ2-7
CASSLRQGFTYEQYF	TRBV7-6	TRBJ2-7
CASSSTGIGEKLFF	TRBV5-1	TRBJ1-4
CANSLGGEVYGYTF	TRBV5-1	TRBJ1-2
CATSDPGLGYGYTF	TRBV24-1	TRBJ1-2